The 30 T cell receptor beta chains listed next were all sequenced from one sample in a study of brain metastases from non-small cell lung cancer. The assay was immunoSEQ multiplex PCR, and TCRdb's table has in-frame clones only and misses some. This table has around 2,500 clones, approximately 85% appearing once. What was sequenced was tumor-adjacent normal tissue. The receptors here all came from a donor at least 40 years old with non-small cell lung cancer.

The chain links TRBV30 to TRBJ2-2; 7 positions agree with TRBD1. V dropped 5 bases and J dropped 5; count of bases not matched to a gene: 5. The CDR3 covers 13 residues. The germline V gene encodes CDR1 GTSNPN and CDR2 SVGIG (reference sequence). The CDR3 loop is CAWQGVTTGELFF. Written as DNA, the CDR3 is TGTGCCTGGCAGGGGGTTACAACCGGGGAGCTGTTTTTT.

As for this clone: The junction differs from germline at one of its ends, possibly a read error. The rearrangement uses TRBV2 and TRBJ2-5; tentatively, D is TRBD1 or TRBD2 (5 bases each). The CDR3 length is 13 residues. Germline V gene lookup returns CDR1 SNHLY and CDR2 FYNNEI. CDR3 nucleotides: TGTGCCAACAGTCCGGGACCGGTGGAGACCCAGTACTTC. Amino acids: CANSPGPVETQYF.

This chain links TRBV7-9 with TRBJ2-1, with a tentative D call TRBD2 (6 bases). There are 11 residues in the CDR3. Trimming pared 5 bases from V and 7 bases from J, leaving 6 bases between. Germline V CDR1 and CDR2: SEHNR, FQNEAQ (reference sequence). In nucleotides, the CDR3 is TGTGCCAGCAGCGGGGGGAATGAGCAGTTCTTC. Its protein is CASSGGNEQFF.

The rearrangement joins TRBV30 to TRBJ2-3; D remains unclear. The CDR3 runs 13 residues. Germline V CDR1 and CDR2: GTSNPN, SVGIG (reference sequence). Deletions cut 2 bases from V and 4 bases from J, with 10 bases between. The CDR3 is CAWSPKSADTQYF. CDR3 DNA sequence: TGTGCCTGGAGTCCCAAGTCGGCAGATACGCAGTATTTT.

This chain connects TRBV18 to TRBJ2-1, with 12 bases fitting TRBD2. Germline lookup yields CDR1 KGHSH and CDR2 LQKENI. The V gene end was trimmed by 6 bases and the J gene end by 6 bases; junction bases not matched to a gene: 6. This CDR3 has 15 residues. The CDR3 DNA is TGTGCCAGCTCCCCTCCGGGACTAGCGGGCAATGAGCAGTTCTTC. It specifies CASSPPGLAGNEQFF.

The J gene is TRBJ2-3, the V gene TRBV30; tentatively, D is TRBD1 (5 bases). Germline CDR1 and CDR2: GTSNPN and SVGIG (reference sequence). Trimming removed 0 bases at V and 3 bases at J, with 7 bases between. The length of the CDR3 is 13 residues. The CDR3 here is CAWSVKGTDTQYF. The CDR3 nucleotides read TGTGCCTGGAGTGTAAAGGGGACAGATACGCAGTATTTT.

This clone was recorded a few times. The genes are TRBV24-1 and TRBJ2-5; a weak D match, TRBD2 (5 bases). Per the germline V gene, CDR1 is KGHDR and CDR2 is SFDVKD. The length of the CDR3 is 14 residues. V was pared by 1 base and J by 4 bases, with 9 bases between. CDR3 in amino acids: CATSDFGVGETQYF. The CDR3 DNA is TGTGCCACCAGTGATTTCGGGGTAGGAGAGACCCAGTACTTC.

The chain links TRBV9 to TRBJ2-7; TRBD1 is a possible D gene (6 bases). Germline V lookup: CDR1 SGDLS, CDR2 YYNGEE. This CDR3 comprises 14 residues. Trimming pared 0 bases from V and 6 bases from J, leaving 13 bases between. CDR3 sequence (DNA): TGTGCCAGCAGCGTAGAACAGGGTAGGGGCGAGCAGTACTTC. Translation gives CASSVEQGRGEQYF.

This clone was observed a handful of times. V and J are TRBV6-5 and TRBJ2-1, with D possibly TRBD1 on 7 matching bases. V dropped 6 bases and J dropped 4 bases, with 16 bases sitting between them. Germline values: CDR1 MNHEY, CDR2 SVGAGI. The CDR3 has 15 amino acids. CDR3 in DNA: TGTGCCAGCAGAGGACGGGGGACAGCGTACAATGAGCAGTTCTTC. Translation: CASRGRGTAYNEQFF.

The V and J genes are TRBV10-1 and TRBJ2-5, with D uncertain. The CDR3 totals 16 residues. V shed 6 bases and J shed 5 bases, with 22 bases lying between them. CDR1 WNHNN and CDR2 SYGVQD come from the germline V gene (reference sequence). CDR3 sequence reads: CASRPRVITFRETQYF. CDR3 DNA: TGCGCCAGCAGACCCCGGGTCATTACGTTCCGGGAGACCCAGTACTTC.

As for this clone: The junction shows a germline mismatch at one end, possibly a read error. J is TRBJ1-2 and V is TRBV7-2; possibly TRBD1 for D (6 bases). CDR1 and CDR2 (germline): SGHTA, FQGNSA. The CDR3 extends over 15 amino acids. CDR3 nucleotide sequence: TGTGCCAGCAGCCTTTGGACAGCCTCCACCTATGGCTACATCTTC. It translates to CASSLWTASTYGYIF.

Comment on this clone: In the same sample, other DNA sequences code for this CDR3. The rearrangement links TRBV3-1 (or the pseudogene TRBV3-2) to TRBJ2-2; 10 bases fit TRBD2. V was pared by 7 bases and J by 5 bases, with 7 bases of the junction left unmatched. Germline loops: CDR1 LGHDT, CDR2 YNNKEL (reference sequence). CDR3 length: 15 residues. The CDR3 here is CASTSAGGRTGELFF. The CDR3 DNA sequence: TGTGCCAGCACTTCAGCGGGGGGGCGAACCGGGGAGCTGTTTTTT.

The V gene is TRBV5-4, the J gene TRBJ1-4; D is unclear. The germline V gene encodes CDR1 SGHNT and CDR2 YYREEE (reference sequence). The V end was cut by 4 bases, the J end by 3 bases, with 7 bases between. There are 13 residues in the CDR3. Written as DNA, the CDR3 is TGTGCCAGCAGCCCGGGAGCTAATGAAAAACTGTTTTTT. It codes for CASSPGANEKLFF.

This clone has just a few counts. The chain employs TRBV3-1 (or the pseudogene TRBV3-2) and TRBJ2-5; 9 nucleotides align to TRBD2. Germline V gene sequence: CDR1 LGHDT, CDR2 YNNKEL (reference sequence). The V and J ends lost 0 bases and 2 bases, in that order; junction bases with no gene match: 16. CDR3 size: 20 residues. The CDR3 DNA reads as TGTGCCAGCAGCCAAGATCTCGGGTTCGCGGGGGGGCCTTTACAAGAGACCCAGTACTTC. Translated, it gives CASSQDLGFAGGPLQETQYF.

This chain connects TRBV30 to TRBJ1-1; no reliable D call. Germline V gives CDR1 GTSNPN, CDR2 SVGIG (reference sequence). The CDR3 is 13 residues long. V lost 1 base and J lost 1, with 7 bases in between. CDR3 DNA sequence: TGTGCCTGGAGTGGGACTTGGAACACTGAAGCTTTCTTT. Translation gives CAWSGTWNTEAFF.

The chain joins TRBV6-5 to TRBJ1-2; 11 bases match TRBD1. CDR3 length equals 16 residues. The V segment lost 0 bases and the J segment 4 bases; nucleotides outside the gene matches: 4. Germline-derived CDR1 and CDR2 are MNHEY and SVGAGI. The CDR3 reads CASSYSRTGGGYGYTF. The CDR3 nucleotides are TGTGCCAGCAGTTACTCCCGGACAGGGGGCGGCTATGGCTACACCTTC.

This clone showed up just a few times. The chain employs TRBV5-1 and TRBJ2-1; 7 bases are shared with TRBD1. The CDR3 runs 16 residues. J lost 0 bases, V lost 3 bases, and 6 bases had no gene match. CDR1 is SGHRS, CDR2 YFSETQ, per germline. CDR3 protein: CASSSMTGISYNEQFF. The CDR3 DNA sequence: TGCGCCAGCAGCTCGATGACAGGGATCTCCTACAATGAGCAGTTCTTC.

This clone occurred a few times. The V and J genes are TRBV7-9 and TRBJ2-7; the D is unclear. Germline CDR1 SEHNR, CDR2 FQNEAQ (reference sequence). V gave up 3 bases and J gave up 4 bases, with 13 bases separating them. The CDR3 length is 14 residues. The CDR3, as DNA: TGTGCCAGCAGCTTGGAAAGCTCGATATACGAGCAGTACTTC. Its protein is CASSLESSIYEQYF.

This chain connects TRBV2 to TRBJ1-1; D remains ambiguous. The CDR3 length is 15 residues. CDR1 is SNHLY, CDR2 FYNNEI, per germline. Trimming cost V 3 bases and J 2 bases, with 13 bases left between them. The CDR3: CASSDTWTVNTEAFF. DNA of the CDR3: TGTGCCAGCAGTGACACATGGACTGTCAACACTGAAGCTTTCTTT. The full variable domain, rest sourced from reference TRBV2 and TRBJ1-1, is EPEVTQTPSHQVTQMGQEVILRCVPISNHLYFYWYRQILGQKVEFLVSFYNNEISEKSEIFDDQFSVERPDGSNFTLKIRSTKLEDSAMYFCASSDTWTVNTEAFFGQGTRLTVV.

The rearrangement links TRBV2 to TRBJ1-2, with unresolved D. Germline CDR1 is SNHLY and CDR2 is FYNNEI. This CDR3 has 14 amino acids. The CDR3 DNA reads as TGTGTCACCCGACCGGGCCAAGATATAGGAGGCTACACCTTC. Translating gives CVTRPGQDIGGYTF. Drawing the rest from reference TRBV2 and TRBJ1-2, the complete variable domain is EPEVTQTPSHQVTQMGQEVILRCVPISNHLYFYWYRQILGQKVEFLVSFYNNEISEKSEIFDDQFSVERPDGSNFTLKIRSTKLEDSAMYFCVTRPGQDIGGYTFGSGTRLTVV.

The J gene is TRBJ1-6, the V gene TRBV10-2; D remains ambiguous. The CDR3 runs 15 residues. V was trimmed by 3 bases and J by 2 bases, leaving 8 bases between them. The germline gives CDR1 WSHSY, CDR2 SAAADI. The CDR3 DNA is TGCGCCAGCAGTGAAATGGACCCCTATAATTCACCCCTCCACTTT. The encoded protein is CASSEMDPYNSPLHF.

This chain uses TRBV2 with TRBJ1-3; D remains ambiguous. V was trimmed by 5 bases and J by 0 bases, leaving 5 bases between them. The CDR3 is 13 residues long. In germline, CDR1 is SNHLY, CDR2 FYNNEI. The CDR3 here is CASSTDSGNTIYF. The CDR3, as DNA: TGTGCCAGCAGTACAGACTCTGGAAACACCATATATTTT.

The chain is built from TRBV5-6 and TRBJ1-2; D gene unclear. CDR1 SGHDT and CDR2 YYEEEE come from the germline V gene. This CDR3 has 12 residues. V was cut by 0 bases and J by 8 bases, with 8 bases left in between. CDR3 residues: CASSLVFQGYTF. In nucleotides, the CDR3 is TGTGCCAGCAGCTTGGTCTTCCAGGGCTACACCTTC.

This clone has a handful of counts. The chain has TRBV5-1 and TRBJ2-5; 8 nucleotides line up with TRBD1. The V segment lost 2 bases and the J segment 0 bases; nucleotides outside the gene matches: 3. This CDR3 comprises 15 residues. Germline V gene sequence: CDR1 SGHRS, CDR2 YFSETQ. The CDR3 spells CASSLGQGHQETQYF. The DNA of the CDR3 is TGCGCCAGCAGCTTAGGACAGGGACACCAAGAGACCCAGTACTTC.

J is TRBJ2-3 and V is TRBV6-2 or TRBV6-3, with D possibly being TRBD2 (6 bases). Germline lookup yields CDR1 MNHEY and CDR2 SVGEGT. Trimming took 4 bases from V and 7 from J, leaving 12 bases between them. The length of the CDR3 is 13 residues. CDR3 residues: CASSSALANTQYF. The CDR3 DNA reads as TGTGCCAGCAGTTCCGCTCTAGCGAATACGCAGTATTTT.

This sequence joins TRBV4-1 and TRBJ2-7, with 7 nucleotides matching TRBD2. The V segment lost 2 bases and the J segment 0 bases; nucleotides outside the gene matches: 4. The CDR3 has 15 amino acids. Germline CDR1 is MGHRA and CDR2 is YSYEKL. The CDR3 spells CASSQTSSGSYEQYF. CDR3 DNA sequence: TGCGCCAGCAGCCAAACCTCTAGCGGCTCCTACGAGCAGTACTTC.

The CDR3 nucleotides read TGTGCCAGTAGTATAGGATGGGGGGCGAGCAATCAGCCCCAGCATTTT. This sequence encodes CASSIGWGASNQPQHF. The V gene is TRBV19, the J gene TRBJ1-5; possible D gene TRBD1, 6 bases. There are 16 residues in the CDR3. V lost 1 base and J 1 base, leaving 11 bases between the germline ends. CDR1 and CDR2 from the germline V gene are LNHDA and SQIVND (reference sequence).

There are a few counts of this clone. The chain has TRBV21-1 and TRBJ2-7; TRBD1 reflects the table's D call only, with no check against the DNA. TRBV21-1 is listed as a pseudogene. This CDR3 contains 17 residues. The CDR3, as DNA: TGTGCCAGCAGCAAGAGCCCCCGGACAGGGTGTTTCTACGAGCAGTACTTC. It encodes CASSKSPRTGCFYEQYF.

By sample share, this clone is hyperexpanded. Other DNA variants within this sample encode the same CDR3. The chain combines TRBV10-3 with TRBJ1-2; 7 bases match TRBD1. The ends lost 5 bases at V and 4 bases at J; junction bases unmatched: 10. The CDR3 runs 15 residues. Germline CDR1 ENHRY, CDR2 SYGVKD. The CDR3 nucleotides read TGTGCCATCAGTTTTACAGGGGCCACATCCTATGGCTACACCTTC. This sequence encodes CAISFTGATSYGYTF.

This clone was recorded once. This rearrangement joins TRBV7-9 to TRBJ2-3; the match to TRBD1 covers 7 bases. This CDR3 is 14 amino acids long. The germline V gene encodes CDR1 SEHNR and CDR2 FQNEAQ (reference sequence). Germline trimming cut 6 bases from V and 3 bases from J; bases unmatched to any gene: 6. The CDR3, as DNA: TGTGCCAGCAGAAGACAGGGAATGACAGATACGCAGTATTTT. This gives the protein CASRRQGMTDTQYF.